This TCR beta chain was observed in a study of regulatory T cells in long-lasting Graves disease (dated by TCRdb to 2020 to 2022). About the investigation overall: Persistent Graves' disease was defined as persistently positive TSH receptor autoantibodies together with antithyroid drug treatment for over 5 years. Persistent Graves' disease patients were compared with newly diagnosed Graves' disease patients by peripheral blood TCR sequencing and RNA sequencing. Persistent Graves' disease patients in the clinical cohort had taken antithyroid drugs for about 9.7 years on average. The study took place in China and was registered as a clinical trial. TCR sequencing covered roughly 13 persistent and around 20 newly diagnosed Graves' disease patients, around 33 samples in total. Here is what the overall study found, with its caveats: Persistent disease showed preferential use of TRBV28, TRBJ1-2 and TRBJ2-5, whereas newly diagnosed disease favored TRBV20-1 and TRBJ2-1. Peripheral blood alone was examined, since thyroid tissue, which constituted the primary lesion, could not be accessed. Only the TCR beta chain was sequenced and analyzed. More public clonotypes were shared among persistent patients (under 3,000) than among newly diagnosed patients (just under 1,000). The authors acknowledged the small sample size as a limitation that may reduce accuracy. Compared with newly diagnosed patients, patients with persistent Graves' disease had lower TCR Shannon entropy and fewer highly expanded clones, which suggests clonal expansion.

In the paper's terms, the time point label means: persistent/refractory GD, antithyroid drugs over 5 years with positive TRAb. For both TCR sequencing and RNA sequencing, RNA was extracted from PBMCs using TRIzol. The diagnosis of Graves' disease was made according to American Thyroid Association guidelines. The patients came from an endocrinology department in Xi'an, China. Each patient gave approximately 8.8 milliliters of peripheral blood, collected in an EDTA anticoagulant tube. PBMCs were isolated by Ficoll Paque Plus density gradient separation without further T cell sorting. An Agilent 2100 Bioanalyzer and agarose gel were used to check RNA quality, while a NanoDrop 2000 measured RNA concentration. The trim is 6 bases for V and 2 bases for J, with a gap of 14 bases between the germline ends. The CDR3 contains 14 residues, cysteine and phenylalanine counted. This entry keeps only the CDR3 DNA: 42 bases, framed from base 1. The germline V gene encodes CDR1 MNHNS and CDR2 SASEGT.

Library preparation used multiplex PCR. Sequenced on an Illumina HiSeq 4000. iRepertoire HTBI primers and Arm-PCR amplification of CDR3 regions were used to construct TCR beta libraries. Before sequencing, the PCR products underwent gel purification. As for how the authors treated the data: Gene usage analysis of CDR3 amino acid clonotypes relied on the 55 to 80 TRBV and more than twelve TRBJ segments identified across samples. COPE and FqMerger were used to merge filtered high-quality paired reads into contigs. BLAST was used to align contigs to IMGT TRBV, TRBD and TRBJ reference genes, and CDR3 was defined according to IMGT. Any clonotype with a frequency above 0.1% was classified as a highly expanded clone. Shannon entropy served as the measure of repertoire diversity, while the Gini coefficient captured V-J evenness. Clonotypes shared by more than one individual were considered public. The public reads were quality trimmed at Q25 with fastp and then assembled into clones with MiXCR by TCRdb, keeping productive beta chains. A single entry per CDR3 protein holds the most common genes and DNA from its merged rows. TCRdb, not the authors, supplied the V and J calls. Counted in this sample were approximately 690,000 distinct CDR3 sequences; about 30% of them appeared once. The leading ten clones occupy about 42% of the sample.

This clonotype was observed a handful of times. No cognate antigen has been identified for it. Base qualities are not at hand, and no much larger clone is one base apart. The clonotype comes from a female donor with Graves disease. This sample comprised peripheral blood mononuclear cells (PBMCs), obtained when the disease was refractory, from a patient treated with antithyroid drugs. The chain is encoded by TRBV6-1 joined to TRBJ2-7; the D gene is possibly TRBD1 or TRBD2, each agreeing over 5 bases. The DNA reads TGTGCCAGCAGCCCGGGACGTCCGCCCTACGAGCAGTACTTC. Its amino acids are CASSPGRPPYEQYF.